The T cell receptor beta chain under discussion was sequenced for a study of shared clonotypes between healthy human individuals. The authors ran the assay at deep level. This table comes from immunoSEQ multiplex PCR, and its TCRdb copy is limited to in-frame clones, with some not included. The data show 2,500,000 or so clones, with around 90% seen just once and about 0.13% held by the top ten. This clone was seen a handful of times. The sample taken for sequencing was naive CD4+ T cells sorted from blood. Specified subset: CD45RA+ positively selected. The sequence was collected from a man younger than 35 in good health.

CDR3 sequence reads: CAWRLTVSYGYTF. CDR3 bases: TGTGCCTGGAGGCTGACAGTCTCCTATGGCTACACCTTC. V is TRBV30 and J is TRBJ1-2; D is perhaps TRBD1 (5 bases). The V gene's germline CDR1 is GTSNPN and CDR2 SVGIG (reference sequence). V was trimmed by 3 bases and J by 4 bases, leaving 12 bases between them. CDR3 length: 13 amino acids.